The TCR beta chain described here comes from a study of sequential checkpoint blockade in melanoma. The overall study: Randomization was 1:1 between first-line nivolumab→ipilimumab and ipilimumab→nivolumab. After both sequences, patients received maintenance nivolumab.

The method was immunoSEQ multiplex PCR; TCRdb's version includes in-frame clones alone and lacks a portion of them. The data hold approximately 29,000 clones, with 65% to 85% observed a single time. The CDR3 extends over 13 amino acids. Germline CDR1 and CDR2: LNHNV and YYDKDF (reference sequence). Trimming shortened V by 3 bases and J by 2 bases, and 7 bases separated the two germline ends. Sample treatment: randomized to nivolumab then ipilimumab (arm A) or the reverse (arm B). None of the patients previously received DNA-damaging chemotherapy. Live CD3+CD8+ CD19− CD56− cells were sorted from PBMCs.

Material: CD8+ T cells sorted from blood (inferred from file names), obtained from a patient given nivolumab and ipilimumab in sequence. The rearrangement joins TRBV15 to TRBJ1-2; no definite D call. This receptor was identified in a human donor with melanoma. CDR3 sequence: CATSSTVNYGYTF. For the CDR3, the DNA is TGTGCCACCAGCAGTACAGTAAACTATGGCTACACCTTC.